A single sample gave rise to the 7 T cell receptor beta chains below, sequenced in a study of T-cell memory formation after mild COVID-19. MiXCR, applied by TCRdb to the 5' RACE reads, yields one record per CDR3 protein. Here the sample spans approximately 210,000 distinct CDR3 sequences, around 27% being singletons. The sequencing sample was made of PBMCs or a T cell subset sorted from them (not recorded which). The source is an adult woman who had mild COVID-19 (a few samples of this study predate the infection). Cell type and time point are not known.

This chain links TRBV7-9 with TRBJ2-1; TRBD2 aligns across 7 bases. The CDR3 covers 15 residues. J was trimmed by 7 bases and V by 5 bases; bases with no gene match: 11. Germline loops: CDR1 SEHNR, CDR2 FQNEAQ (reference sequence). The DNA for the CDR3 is TGTGCCAGCAGCAAGAGCGGGGAAGGGTGGAATGAGCAGTTCTTC. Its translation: CASSKSGEGWNEQFF.

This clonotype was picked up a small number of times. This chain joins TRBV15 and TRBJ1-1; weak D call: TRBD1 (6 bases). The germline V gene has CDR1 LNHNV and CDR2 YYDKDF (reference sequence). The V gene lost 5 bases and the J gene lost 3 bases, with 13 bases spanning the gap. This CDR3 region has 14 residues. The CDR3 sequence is CATSSYYRDTEAFF. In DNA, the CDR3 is TGTGCCACCAGCTCGTATTACAGGGACACTGAAGCTTTCTTT.

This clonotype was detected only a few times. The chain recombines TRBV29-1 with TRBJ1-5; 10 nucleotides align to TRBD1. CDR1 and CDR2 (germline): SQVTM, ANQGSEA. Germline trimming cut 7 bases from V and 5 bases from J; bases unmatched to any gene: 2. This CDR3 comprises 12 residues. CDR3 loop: CSAGQGDQPQHF. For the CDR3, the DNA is TGCAGCGCTGGACAGGGGGATCAGCCCCAGCATTTT. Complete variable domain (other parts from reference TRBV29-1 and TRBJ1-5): SAVISQKPSRDICQRGTSLTIQCQVDSQVTMMFWYRQQPGQSLTLIATANQGSEATYESGFVIDKFPISRPNLTFSTLTVSNMSPEDSSIYLCSAGQGDQPQHFGDGTRLSIL.

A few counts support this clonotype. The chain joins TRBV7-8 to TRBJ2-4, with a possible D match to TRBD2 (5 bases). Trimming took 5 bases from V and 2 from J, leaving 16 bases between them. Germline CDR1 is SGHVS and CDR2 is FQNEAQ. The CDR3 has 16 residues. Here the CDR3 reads CASSPERELSKNIQYF. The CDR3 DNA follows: TGTGCCAGCAGCCCCGAGAGGGAATTGTCCAAAAACATTCAGTACTTC.

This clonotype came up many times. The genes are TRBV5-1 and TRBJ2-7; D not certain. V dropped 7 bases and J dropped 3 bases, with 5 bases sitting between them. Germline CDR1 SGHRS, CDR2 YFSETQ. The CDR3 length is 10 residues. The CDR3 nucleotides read TGCGCCAGCGAGGTCTACGAGCAGTACTTC. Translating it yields CASEVYEQYF.

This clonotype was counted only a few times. The CDR3 loop is CSASEVGLSYEQYF. The CDR3 coding sequence is TGCAGTGCTTCGGAAGTGGGGCTCTCCTACGAGCAGTACTTC. The chain employs TRBV20-1 and TRBJ2-7; D is perhaps TRBD1 (5 bases). The CDR3 spans 14 residues. Germline V gene lookup returns CDR1 DFQATT and CDR2 SNEGSKA (reference sequence). Trimming pared 5 bases from V and 0 bases from J, leaving 14 bases between.

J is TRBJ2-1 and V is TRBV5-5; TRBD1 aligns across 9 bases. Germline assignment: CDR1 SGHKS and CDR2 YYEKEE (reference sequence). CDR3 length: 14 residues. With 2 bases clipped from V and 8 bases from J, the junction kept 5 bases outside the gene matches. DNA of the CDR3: TGTGCCAGCAGCTTCAGGACAGGGGCGGATGAGCAGTTCTTC. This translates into CASSFRTGADEQFF.